This TCR beta chain emerged from a study of T cells in Graves' hyperthyroidism and ophthalmopathy. A word on this clonotype: What it binds is not known. One junction end does not reproduce the germline sequence, and a read error may be involved.

Germline loops: CDR1 WSHSY, CDR2 SAAADI. This CDR3 is built from 14 residues. RNA transcripts were the template for amplifying TCR beta CDR3 regions. First-round RT-PCR with HTBI primers amplified the TCR CDR3 region. TCRdb reanalysed the multiplex PCR reads using MiXCR and keeps one entry per CDR3 protein. This repertoire shows hundreds of thousands of distinct CDR3 sequences, over 12% found once; its top ten account for around 4.5%. Study-wide findings and caveats: Blood samples included most of the expanded thyroid clonotypes exceeding 0.001. Ophthalmopathy cases were set apart from stable hyperthyroidism by a 13 V-J model. Prediction of ophthalmopathy progression came a median 6.5 months pre-onset.

Material for sequencing was blood. The clonotype comes from a woman between 40 and 50 years old with Graves' ophthalmopathy. The V call is TRBV10-2, the J call TRBJ2-7; 12 nucleotides align to TRBD2. The CDR3 DNA reads TGCGCCAGCAGTGAACTAGCGGGAGGATATGAGCGGTACTTC. Translation gives CASSELAGGYERYF.